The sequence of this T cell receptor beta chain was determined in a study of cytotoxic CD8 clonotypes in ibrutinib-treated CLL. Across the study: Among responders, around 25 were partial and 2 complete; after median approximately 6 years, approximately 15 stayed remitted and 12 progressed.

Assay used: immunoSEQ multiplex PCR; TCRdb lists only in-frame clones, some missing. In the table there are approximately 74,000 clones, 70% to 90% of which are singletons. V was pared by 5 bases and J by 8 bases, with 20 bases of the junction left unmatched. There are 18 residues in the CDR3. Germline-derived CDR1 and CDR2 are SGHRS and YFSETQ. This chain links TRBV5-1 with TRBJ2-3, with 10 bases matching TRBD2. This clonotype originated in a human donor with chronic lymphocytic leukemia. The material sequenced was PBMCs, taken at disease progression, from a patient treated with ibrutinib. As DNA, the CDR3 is TGCGCCAGCAGTCAAAGGACTAGCGGTTGGGGATTAGGAGGTACGCAGTATTTT. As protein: CASSQRTSGWGLGGTQYF.